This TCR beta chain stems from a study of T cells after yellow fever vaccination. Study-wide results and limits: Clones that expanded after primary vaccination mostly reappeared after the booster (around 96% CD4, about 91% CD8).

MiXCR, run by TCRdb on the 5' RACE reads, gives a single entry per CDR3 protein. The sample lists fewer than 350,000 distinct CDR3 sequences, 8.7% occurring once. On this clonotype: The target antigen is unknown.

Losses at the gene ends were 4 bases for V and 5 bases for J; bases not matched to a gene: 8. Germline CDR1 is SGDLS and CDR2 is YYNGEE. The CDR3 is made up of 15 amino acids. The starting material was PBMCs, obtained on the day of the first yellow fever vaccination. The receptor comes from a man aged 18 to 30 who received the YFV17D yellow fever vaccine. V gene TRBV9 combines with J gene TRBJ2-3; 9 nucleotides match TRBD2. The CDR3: CASSPGTSLEDTQYF. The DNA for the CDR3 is TGTGCCAGCAGCCCCGGGACTAGCCTCGAAGATACGCAGTATTTT.